This TCR beta chain was recorded in a study of T and B cells in COVID-19 patients. Regarding the study as a whole: Clonality of TRB repertoires was high in active COVID-19; recovery brought above-healthy diversity and richness. Patients with COVID-19 reportedly showed strongly skewed T cell receptor beta variable and joining gene usage.

In the case of this clonotype: Antigen specificity is unknown. One junction end does not reproduce the germline sequence, and a read error may be involved.

BIOMED2 TRB-A/B primer pools were used in multiplex TRB PCR. In TCRdb, the multiplex PCR reads were re-called with MiXCR into one record per CDR3 protein. The table includes roughly 16,000 distinct CDR3 sequences, roughly 31% detected once. From blood, about 220-500 ng of genomic DNA served as TRB template. The source material was blood. The origin of this receptor is a human donor who had recovered from COVID-19.

CDR3 bases: TGTGCCAGCTCACCACCGTTGTACCCAACCCAGATCTTC. This gives the protein CASSPPLYPTQIF. The J gene is TRBJ1-2, the V gene TRBV18; no definite D call. This CDR3 region has 13 residues. Germline loops: CDR1 KGHSH, CDR2 LQKENI.